The 15 T cell receptor beta chains given below trace back to one sample, sequenced in a study of T and B cells in COVID-19 patients. TRB was amplified from approximately 250-480 ng of blood genomic DNA. Multiplex PCR with BIOMED2 TRB-A/B primer pools amplified TRB rearrangements. TCRdb reprocessed the multiplex PCR reads with MiXCR, giving one entry per CDR3 protein. This sample has about 8,000 distinct CDR3 sequences; about 28% occur once, and the top ten carry 5% to 6%. The sequenced sample was blood. All receptors come from a human donor who had recovered from COVID-19.

V and J are TRBV27 and TRBJ2-3, with TRBD1 matching 7 bases. The V gene's germline CDR1 is MNHEY and CDR2 SMNVEV (reference sequence). The CDR3 extends over 18 amino acids. V trimming: 5 bases; J trimming: 4 bases; junction bases outside the gene matches: 18. Written as DNA, the CDR3 is TGTGCCAGCAGTCCTCTTGACAGGGTGGTTAGCTGGGCAGATACGCAGTATTTT. Its protein is CASSPLDRVVSWADTQYF.

With respect to this clonotype: One end of the junction is discordant with germline, which a read error may explain. This chain joins TRBV6-5 and TRBJ2-3; TRBD2 matches 8 bases. Germline lookup yields CDR1 MNHEY and CDR2 SVGAGI. The CDR3 contains 16 residues. The CDR3 reads CAIPNRSGGRHRYAVF. The CDR3 nucleotides read TGTGCCATCCCGAATCGATCGGGGGGGCGCCACAGATACGCAGTATTT.

This chain uses TRBV7-6 with TRBJ1-5; the D gene is possibly TRBD1 (5 bases). Trimming removed 1 base at V and 1 base at J, with 11 bases between. This CDR3 has 16 amino acids. Germline CDR1 reads SGHVS; CDR2 reads FNYEAQ. DNA for the CDR3: TGTGCCAGCAGCTTAGAAGGGGTCCGGAGCAATCAGCCCCAGCATTTT. As protein: CASSLEGVRSNQPQHF.

Notes on this clonotype: Because the CDR3 is missing its conserved closing phenylalanine or tryptophan, this is likely a read error. The DNA is left out, because the CDR3 cannot be placed on it with certainty; the CDR3 is given as TCRdb lists it. The rearrangement links TRBV29-1 to TRBJ2-7; TRBD2 is the table's D call and was not checked against the DNA. CDR1 and CDR2 (germline): SQVTM, ANQGSEA. The CDR3 spans 8 residues, counting both ends. The chain's CDR3 is CSVEGSSG.

This chain uses TRBV6-2 or TRBV6-3 with TRBJ2-4; possibly TRBD2 for D (5 bases). Germline assignment: CDR1 MNHEY and CDR2 SVGEGT. V was clipped by 6 bases and J by 8 bases, with 11 bases between them. CDR3 length equals 12 residues. CDR3 residues: CASSRRWDIQYF. The CDR3 DNA reads as TGTGCCAGCAGCCGGAGGTGGGACATTCAGTACTTC.

The chain is built from TRBV20-1 and TRBJ2-1; D call uncertain. Germline-derived CDR1 and CDR2 are DFQATT and SNEGSKA (reference sequence). V lost 6 bases to trimming and J lost 0 bases, with 9 bases between them. This CDR3 has 13 amino acids. The CDR3 is CSAPATSYNEQFF. The CDR3 coding sequence is TGCAGTGCGCCAGCGACCTCCTACAATGAGCAGTTCTTC.

The chain uses TRBV11-1 and TRBJ1-3; 9 bases are a match to TRBD1. Germline V CDR1 and CDR2: SGHAT, FQDESV (reference sequence). CDR3 size: 15 residues. V dropped 7 bases and J dropped 5; count of bases not matched to a gene: 9. The CDR3 sequence is CASIFRDRDRNTIYF. DNA of the CDR3: TGTGCCAGCATCTTCCGGGACAGGGATCGAAACACCATATATTTT.

This clonotype showed up many times. The chain couples TRBV18 to TRBJ1-1, with D tentatively TRBD1 (6 bases). Trimming stripped 5 bases from V and 4 bases from J, with 11 bases between. This CDR3 is 13 amino acids long. Germline V lookup: CDR1 KGHSH, CDR2 LQKENI. Written as DNA, the CDR3 is TGTGCCAGCTCAGAACAGGGAATCACTGAAGCTTTCTTT. Amino acid sequence: CASSEQGITEAFF.

This clonotype ranks as medium-sized. The chain uses TRBV6-5 and TRBJ2-2; D unclear. The germline gives CDR1 MNHEY, CDR2 SVGAGI. The CDR3 is 18 amino acids. Deletions cut 4 bases from V and 0 bases from J, with 18 bases between. DNA for the CDR3: TGTGCCAGCAGTTCCCGGGCACCAATGACGACGAACACCGGGGAGCTGTTTTTT. This sequence encodes CASSSRAPMTTNTGELFF.

This clonotype has just a few counts. The rearrangement links TRBV12-3 or TRBV12-4 to TRBJ2-5; D perhaps matches TRBD2 (6 bases). Trimming left V 5 bases short and J 5 bases short, with 12 bases between. This CDR3 spans 13 amino acids. The CDR3 DNA is TGTGCCAGCAGTGTTCTTGGGGGGGAGACCCAGTACTTC. It is translated as CASSVLGGETQYF.

V usage is TRBV12-3 or TRBV12-4 and J usage is TRBJ2-5; D is undetermined. Trimming cost V 8 bases and J 1 base, with 5 bases left between them. This CDR3 has 11 residues. The CDR3 protein is CASVIQETQYF. Written as DNA, the CDR3 is TGTGCCAGCGTCATCCAAGAGACCCAGTACTTC.

The chain has TRBV5-1 and TRBJ1-6, with D unresolved. The V and J ends lost 0 bases and 4 bases respectively, with 11 bases between them. The germline gives CDR1 SGHRS, CDR2 YFSETQ. The CDR3 consists of 16 residues. The CDR3 protein is CASSLGAPYYNSPLHF. The CDR3 DNA reads as TGCGCCAGCAGCTTGGGAGCACCTTATTATAATTCACCCCTCCACTTT.

V usage is TRBV6-1 and J usage is TRBJ1-1, with D maybe TRBD1 (6 bases). Germline V gene sequence: CDR1 MNHNS, CDR2 SASEGT. This CDR3 is 16 amino acids long. The V and J ends lost 6 bases and 4 bases respectively, with 21 bases between them. The CDR3 loop reads CASSPGQLAGGTEAFF. The DNA of the CDR3 is TGTGCCAGCAGCCCCGGACAGTTGGCTGGGGGCACTGAAGCTTTCTTT.

This chain connects TRBV20-1 to TRBJ2-5; 9 positions agree with TRBD1. V shed 6 bases, J shed 2 bases, and the junction held 7 bases outside the gene matches. Germline V gene lookup returns CDR1 DFQATT and CDR2 SNEGSKA (reference sequence). The CDR3 totals 14 residues. CDR3 sequence: CSARTGDSQETQYF. In nucleotides, the CDR3 is TGCAGTGCCCGGACAGGGGACTCGCAAGAGACCCAGTACTTC.

This clonotype was detected a few times. V usage is TRBV12-3 or TRBV12-4 and J usage is TRBJ1-1; D is ambiguous. The CDR3 covers 15 residues. The germline V and J ends were trimmed by 6 bases and 4 bases, with 18 bases remaining between them. The CDR3 here is CASSPSYTGSTEAFF. The CDR3 coding sequence is TGTGCCAGCAGCCCCTCATATACGGGGTCCACTGAAGCTTTCTTT.